This paragraph covers one T cell receptor beta chain sequence. The target antigen is unknown. With 60 Vbeta and 13 Jbeta primers, the PCR was carried out. TCRdb's table, derived via immunoSEQ multiplex PCR, lists solely in-frame clones and lacks some. Of just over 150,000 clones in the sample, around 74% were seen once. The data belong to a study of cytomegalovirus exposure and HLA in healthy donors. Study results and caveats: Three CMV-associated chains proved CMV antigen-specific in vitro. One variant, a missense change in DCLRE1C, was linked in a later analysis to TCR beta V- and J-gene trimming. In a later analysis, productive TCRs from donors in an Asian-associated ancestry cluster reportedly carried fewer N-insertions than the cohort mean.

The receptor was derived from a female donor in good health and CMV-seronegative. The sequencing sample was made of PBMCs.

The CDR3 spells CASRVGQGYGYTF. The CDR3 nucleotides read TGTGCCAGCAGGGTGGGACAGGGCTATGGCTACACCTTC. This chain links TRBV28 with TRBJ1-2, with TRBD1 identical over 9 bases. This CDR3 spans 13 amino acids. Germline assignment: CDR1 MDHEN and CDR2 SYDVKM. V dropped 6 bases and J dropped 4; count of bases not matched to a gene: 3.